This T cell receptor beta chain was recovered during a study of cytomegalovirus exposure and HLA in healthy donors. Whole-study results and caveats: Reported performance of the classifier showed diagnosis of cytomegalovirus status with high specificity and sensitivity. It has been reported that TCR beta sequences accurately predicted the HLA-A and HLA-B alleles of most subjects. Clonal expansion was found to be greater in HLA-associated TCR beta chains than in equally common others in a later analysis.

PCR primers comprised 60 Vbeta and 13 Jbeta primers. Libraries were prepared by immunoSEQ multiplex PCR; TCRdb keeps only in-frame clonotypes and omits some of them. The repertoire consists of around 120,000 clones, with approximately 80% occurring once and the leading ten covering approximately 0.93%. The CDR3 is made up of 13 amino acids. Per germline, CDR1 SGDLS and CDR2 YYNGEE. Trimming cost V 3 bases and J 7 bases, with 10 bases left between them. The donors were healthy bone marrow donors. The count of this clone is one. Its antigen remains unknown. The specimen was PBMCs. This TCR was recovered from a human donor in good health. The chain employs TRBV9 and TRBJ2-2; tentative D call: TRBD1 (5 bases). The CDR3 region is CASSAGSDGELFF. The CDR3 DNA is TGTGCCAGCAGCGCAGGGTCCGACGGGGAGCTGTTTTTT. Full variable domain (remainder filled in from reference TRBV9 and TRBJ2-2): DSGVTQTPKHLITATGQRVTLRCSPRSGDLSVYWYQQSLDQGLQFLIQYYNGEERAKGNILERFSAQQFPDLHSELNLSSLELGDSALYFCASSAGSDGELFFGEGSRLTVL.